Described below is a single TCR beta chain sequence and its context. Per the study methods: Quantification of nucleated cells was approximated via reference gene primer amplification. Some clones are missing from TCRdb's copy, which holds only in-frame ones; the method was immunoSEQ multiplex PCR. V, J and clone size reflect that table, while D and trimming were determined from the DNA. This sample has a few hundred thousand clones; 88% occur once, and the top ten carry 0.8%. The data originate from a study of blood T cell repertoires in COVID-19. Study context: Whether acute or convalescent, the COVID-19 samples came from the United States, Italy and Spain. PBMCs, B-cell-depleted T cells, or T cells provided the cDNA or gDNA that made up the material.

Trimming took 5 bases from V and 10 from J, leaving 12 bases between them. This CDR3 spans 12 amino acids. Germline V CDR1 and CDR2: SGHAT, FQNNGV. The chain combines TRBV11-2 with TRBJ2-1; maybe TRBD2 (5 bases). The sequencing sample was made of peripheral blood. The clonotype originates from a woman aged 25 to 39 with acute or convalescent COVID-19. CDR3 in DNA: TGTGCCAGCAGCCTAGCCACGAGGGAGCAGTTCTTC. Its protein is CASSLATREQFF.